These 18 T cell receptor beta chains came from one sample sequenced in a study of cytomegalovirus exposure and HLA in healthy donors. Generated by immunoSEQ multiplex PCR, the TCRdb table keeps only in-frame clones and is missing some. The table shows about 220,000 clones, with roughly 88% occurring only once. Sequenced material: PBMCs. All receptors derive from a woman younger than 45 in good health and CMV-seropositive.

The chain joins TRBV4-3 to TRBJ2-2; D unresolved. The CDR3 has 17 amino acids. The ends were cut back, 4 bases at V and 1 base at J, with 16 bases in the middle. Germline lookup yields CDR1 LGHNA and CDR2 YSLEER. The CDR3 region is CASSPAKIAGNTGELFF. CDR3 sequence (DNA): TGCGCCAGCAGCCCAGCCAAGATCGCAGGGAACACCGGGGAGCTGTTTTTT.

This clone has just one count. The gene calls are TRBV10-1 and TRBJ2-5; TRBD2 matches 8 bases. Germline CDR1 is WNHNN and CDR2 is SYGVQD (reference sequence). The CDR3 extends over 15 amino acids. V was pared by 3 bases and J by 4 bases, with 7 bases of the junction left unmatched. CDR3 protein: CASSEEAGVLETQYF. In nucleotides, the CDR3 is TGCGCCAGCAGTGAAGAAGCGGGAGTCCTAGAGACCCAGTACTTC.

This clone was seen once. This chain joins TRBV7-9 and TRBJ2-2, with D perhaps matching TRBD1 or TRBD2 (5 bases each). The CDR3 is made up of 13 amino acids. The ends were cut back, 8 bases at V and 7 bases at J, with 14 bases in the middle. In germline, CDR1 is SEHNR, CDR2 FQNEAQ (reference sequence). The CDR3 here is CASRTGGVGELFF. CDR3 sequence (DNA): TGTGCCAGCCGAACTGGGGGAGTCGGGGAGCTGTTTTTT.

The chain joins TRBV27 to TRBJ2-5; 7 bases are shared with TRBD1. Germline assignment: CDR1 MNHEY and CDR2 SMNVEV (reference sequence). J was trimmed by 5 bases and V by 1 base; bases with no gene match: 4. This CDR3 comprises 14 residues. DNA of the CDR3: TGTGCCAGCAGTTTATACAGGGGTGGGGAGACCCAGTACTTC. Translating it yields CASSLYRGGETQYF.

This chain links TRBV5-1 with TRBJ2-7, with D possibly TRBD1 on 5 matching bases. The CDR3 has 15 amino acids. In germline, CDR1 is SGHRS, CDR2 YFSETQ. V was pared by 0 bases and J by 0 bases, with 10 bases between. CDR3 coding DNA: TGCGCCAGCAGCTTGGAGGGGATTAGCTCCTACGAGCAGTACTTC. Amino acid sequence: CASSLEGISSYEQYF.

This clone was observed a few times. The chain uses TRBV7-9 and TRBJ2-7; no firm D call. CDR3 length: 11 amino acids. Germline V gene data show CDR1 as SEHNR and CDR2 as FQNEAQ (reference sequence). V lost 4 bases and J 2 bases, leaving 3 bases between the germline ends. This chain's CDR3 is CASSSTYEQYF. DNA for the CDR3: TGTGCCAGCAGCTCGACCTACGAGCAGTACTTC.

The rearrangement links TRBV7-9 to TRBJ2-7; D is unresolved. This CDR3 contains 12 residues. Between the trimmed V and J ends, which lost 5 bases and 6 bases, there was a span of 11 bases. The germline V gene encodes CDR1 SEHNR and CDR2 FQNEAQ (reference sequence). The CDR3 sequence: CASSLLVSEQYF. The CDR3 DNA sequence: TGTGCCAGCAGCCTTTTGGTTTCCGAGCAGTACTTC.

The chain recombines TRBV11-2 with TRBJ2-7, with 10 bases that match TRBD2. The ends lost 5 bases at V and 5 bases at J; junction bases unmatched: 6. The CDR3 totals 14 residues. CDR1 SGHAT and CDR2 FQNNGV come from the germline V gene. The CDR3 bases are TGTGCCAGCAGCCCACTAGCGGGAACCCACGAGCAGTACTTC. Amino acid sequence: CASSPLAGTHEQYF.

In this sample, this clone turned up a few times. The identical CDR3 is also encoded by other nucleotide sequences in the sample. The V gene is TRBV7-9, the J gene TRBJ1-1; no firm D call. V was clipped by 1 base and J by 2 bases, with 2 bases between them. Germline CDR1 reads SEHNR; CDR2 reads FQNEAQ (reference sequence). The CDR3 loop spans 12 amino acids. CDR3 DNA sequence: TGTGCCAGCAGCTTAGTCAACACTGAAGCTTTCTTT. Amino acid sequence: CASSLVNTEAFF.

The gene calls are TRBV29-1 and TRBJ2-1; D might be TRBD2 (5 bases). This CDR3 is 14 amino acids long. Germline lookup yields CDR1 SQVTM and CDR2 ANQGSEA. Trimming removed 3 bases from V and 5 bases from J, with 14 bases in between. Here the CDR3 reads CSVDASRRNNEQFF. The CDR3 coding sequence is TGCAGCGTTGATGCCTCTAGGAGGAACAATGAGCAGTTCTTC.

The J gene is TRBJ2-1, the V gene TRBV10-3; TRBD2 matches at 11 bases. There are 15 residues in the CDR3. The germline CDR1 and CDR2 sequences are ENHRY and SYGVKD. The J segment lost 5 bases and the V segment lost 6 bases, leaving 6 bases of the junction unmatched. CDR3 sequence: CAISSTSGAHNEQFF. The DNA of the CDR3 is TGTGCCATCAGCTCGACTAGCGGGGCGCACAATGAGCAGTTCTTC.

This chain uses TRBV2 with TRBJ2-1, with D perhaps matching TRBD2 (5 bases). The CDR3 consists of 12 residues. V was trimmed by 7 bases and J by 8 bases, leaving 12 bases between them. Germline values: CDR1 SNHLY, CDR2 FYNNEI. CDR3 residues: CASNRGLDEQFF. CDR3 DNA sequence: TGTGCCAGCAACAGAGGGCTAGATGAGCAGTTCTTC.

This chain joins TRBV30 and TRBJ2-7; D unresolved. In germline, CDR1 is GTSNPN, CDR2 SVGIG (reference sequence). This CDR3 comprises 13 residues. V was pared by 7 bases and J by 3 bases, with 16 bases between. The CDR3 here is CASDRKVSYEQYF. CDR3 nucleotides: TGTGCCTCGGACCGGAAAGTAAGCTACGAGCAGTACTTC.

This chain uses TRBV9 with TRBJ1-2; D gene ambiguous. The CDR3 extends over 16 amino acids. The V gene's germline CDR1 is SGDLS and CDR2 YYNGEE. Trimming left V 0 bases short and J 2 bases short, with 14 bases between. CDR3 nucleotides: TGTGCCAGCAGCGTAGAGCCCGGCAGATCAAACTATGGCTACACCTTC. Translating gives CASSVEPGRSNYGYTF.

The chain recombines TRBV19 with TRBJ1-1; TRBD1 matches 7 bases. Germline values: CDR1 LNHDA, CDR2 SQIVND (reference sequence). V shed 6 bases, J shed 0 bases, and the junction held 7 bases outside the gene matches. CDR3 size: 15 residues. In nucleotides, the CDR3 is TGTGCCAGTAGACTGACAGGGCCAATGAACACTGAAGCTTTCTTT. The encoded protein is CASRLTGPMNTEAFF.

V is TRBV7-9 and J is TRBJ2-7, with TRBD1 identical over 7 bases. The CDR3 has 13 residues. Germline-derived CDR1 and CDR2 are SEHNR and FQNEAQ (reference sequence). J lost 6 bases, V lost 4 bases, and 6 bases had no gene match. The CDR3 DNA follows: TGTGCCAGCAGCTATGGACAGGAAAGCGAGCAGTACTTC. Translation gives CASSYGQESEQYF. Full variable domain (rest looked up from reference TRBV7-9 and TRBJ2-7): DTGVSQNPRHKITKRGQNVTFRCDPISEHNRLYWYRQTLGQGPEFLTYFQNEAQLEKSRLLSDRFSAERPKGSFSTLEIQRTEQGDSAMYLCASSYGQESEQYFGPGTRLTVT.

The chain uses TRBV6-5 and TRBJ2-4; no clear D. The CDR3 covers 16 residues. Germline V CDR1 and CDR2: MNHEY, SVGAGI. V gave up 3 bases and J gave up 0 bases, with 12 bases separating them. The CDR3 reads CASSYIQILAKNIQYF. Here the CDR3 DNA reads TGTGCCAGCAGTTATATACAGATTCTAGCCAAAAACATTCAGTACTTC.

The rearrangement joins TRBV6-1 to TRBJ1-2; TRBD1 might be the D (6 bases). With 6 bases removed from V and 8 bases from J, the gap between germline ends came to 19 bases. In germline, CDR1 is MNHNS, CDR2 SASEGT. This CDR3 spans 14 amino acids. In DNA, the CDR3 is TGTGCCAGCAGCTATAGCGGGGGGCCGGTGGGCTACACCTTC. Amino acid sequence: CASSYSGGPVGYTF.